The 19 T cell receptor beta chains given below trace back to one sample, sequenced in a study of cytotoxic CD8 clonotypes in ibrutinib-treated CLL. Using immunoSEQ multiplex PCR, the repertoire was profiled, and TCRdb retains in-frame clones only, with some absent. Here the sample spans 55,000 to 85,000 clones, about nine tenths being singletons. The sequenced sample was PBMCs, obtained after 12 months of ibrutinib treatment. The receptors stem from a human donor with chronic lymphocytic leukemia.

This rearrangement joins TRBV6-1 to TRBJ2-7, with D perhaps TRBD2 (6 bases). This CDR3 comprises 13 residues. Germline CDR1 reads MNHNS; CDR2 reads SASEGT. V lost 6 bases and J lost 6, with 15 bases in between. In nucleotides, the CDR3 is TGTGCCAGCAGCCGCCGGGAGCTTGGCGAGCAGTACTTC. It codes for CASSRRELGEQYF.

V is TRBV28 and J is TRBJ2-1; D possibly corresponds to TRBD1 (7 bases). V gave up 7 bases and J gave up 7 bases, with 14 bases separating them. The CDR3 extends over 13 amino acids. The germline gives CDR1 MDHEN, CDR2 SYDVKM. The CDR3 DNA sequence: TGTGCCAGCACCTTATCAGGGGGGAATGAGCAGTTCTTC. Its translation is CASTLSGGNEQFF. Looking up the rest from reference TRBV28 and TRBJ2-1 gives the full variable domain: DVKVTQSSRYLVKRTGEKVFLECVQDMDHENMFWYRQDPGLGLRLIYFSYDVKMKEKGDIPEGYSVSREKKERFSLILESASTNQTSMYLCASTLSGGNEQFFGPGTRLTVL.

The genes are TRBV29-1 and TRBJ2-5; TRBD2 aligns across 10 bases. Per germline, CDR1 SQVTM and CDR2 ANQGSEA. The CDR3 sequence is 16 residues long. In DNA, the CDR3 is TGCAGTACATCCGGGCTAGCGGGAGTGTTTTCAGAGACCCAGTACTTC. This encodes CSTSGLAGVFSETQYF.

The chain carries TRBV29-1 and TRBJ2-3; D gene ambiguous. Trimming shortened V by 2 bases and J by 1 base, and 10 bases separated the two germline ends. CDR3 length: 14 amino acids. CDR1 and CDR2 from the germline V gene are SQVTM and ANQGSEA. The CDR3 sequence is CSVELTVGTDTQYF. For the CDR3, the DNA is TGCAGCGTTGAATTGACGGTCGGCACAGATACGCAGTATTTT.

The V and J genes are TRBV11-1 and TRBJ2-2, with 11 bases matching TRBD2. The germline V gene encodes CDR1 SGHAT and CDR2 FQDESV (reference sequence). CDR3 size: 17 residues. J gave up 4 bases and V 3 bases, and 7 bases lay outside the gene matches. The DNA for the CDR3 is TGTGCCAGCAGCTTGGCCTTAGCGGGAGGGGCCACCGGGGAGCTGTTTTTT. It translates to CASSLALAGGATGELFF.

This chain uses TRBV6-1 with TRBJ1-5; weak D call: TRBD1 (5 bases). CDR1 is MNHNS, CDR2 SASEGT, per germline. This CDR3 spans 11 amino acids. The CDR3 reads CAGGSNQPQHF. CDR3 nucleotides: TGTGCGGGGGGTAGCAATCAGCCCCAGCATTTT.

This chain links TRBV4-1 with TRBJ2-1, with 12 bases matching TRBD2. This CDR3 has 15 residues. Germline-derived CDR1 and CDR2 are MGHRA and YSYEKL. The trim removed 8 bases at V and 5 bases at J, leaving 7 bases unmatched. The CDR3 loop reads CASGRGLAGDNEQFF. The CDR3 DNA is TGCGCCAGCGGCAGGGGACTAGCGGGCGACAATGAGCAGTTCTTC.

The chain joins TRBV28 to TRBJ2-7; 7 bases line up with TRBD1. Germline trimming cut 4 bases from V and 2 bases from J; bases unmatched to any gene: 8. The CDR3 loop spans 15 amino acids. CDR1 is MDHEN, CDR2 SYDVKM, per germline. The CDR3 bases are TGTGCCAGCAGTTCCCCCGGGCAGGGGGCCTACGAGCAGTACTTC. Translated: CASSSPGQGAYEQYF.

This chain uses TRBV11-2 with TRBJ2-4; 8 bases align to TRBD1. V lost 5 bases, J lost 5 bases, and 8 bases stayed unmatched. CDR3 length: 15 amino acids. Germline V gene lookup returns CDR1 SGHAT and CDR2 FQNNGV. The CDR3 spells CASSATGTGENIQYF. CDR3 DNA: TGTGCCAGCAGCGCTACGGGGACAGGCGAAAACATTCAGTACTTC.

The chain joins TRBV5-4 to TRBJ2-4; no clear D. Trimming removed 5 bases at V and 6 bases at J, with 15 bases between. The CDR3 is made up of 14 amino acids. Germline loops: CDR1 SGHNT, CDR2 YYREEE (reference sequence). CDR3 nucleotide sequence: TGTGCCAGCAGTCTCTGGGGATCCGGAAACATTCAGTACTTC. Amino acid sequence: CASSLWGSGNIQYF.

This chain's CDR3 is CASSLPGGLITNEKLFF. In DNA, the CDR3 is TGTGCCAGCAGTTTACCAGGGGGATTGATTACTAATGAAAAACTGTTTTTT. This chain joins TRBV28 and TRBJ1-4, with 7 positions matching TRBD1. Per germline, CDR1 MDHEN and CDR2 SYDVKM. With V trimmed by 2 bases and J by 2 bases, 8 bases remained unmatched. The CDR3 loop spans 17 amino acids.

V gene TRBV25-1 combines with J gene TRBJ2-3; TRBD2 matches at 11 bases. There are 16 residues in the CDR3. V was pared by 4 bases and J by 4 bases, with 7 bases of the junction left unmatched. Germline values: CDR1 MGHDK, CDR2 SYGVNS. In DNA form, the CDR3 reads TGTGCCAGCAGTGCCATAGCGGGAGGGGTGCCAGATACGCAGTATTTT. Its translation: CASSAIAGGVPDTQYF.

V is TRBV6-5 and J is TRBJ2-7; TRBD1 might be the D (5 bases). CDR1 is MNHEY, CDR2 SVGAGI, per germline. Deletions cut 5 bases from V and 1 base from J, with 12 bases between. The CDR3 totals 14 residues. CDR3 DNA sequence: TGTGCCAGCAGTAAGCTGCGACAGTCCTACGAGCAGTACTTC. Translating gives CASSKLRQSYEQYF.

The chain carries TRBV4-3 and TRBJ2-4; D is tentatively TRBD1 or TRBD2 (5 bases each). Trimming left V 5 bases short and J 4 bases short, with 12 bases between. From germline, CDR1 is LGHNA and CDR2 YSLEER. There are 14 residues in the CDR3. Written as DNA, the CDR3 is TGCGCCAGCAGCGAAAGATGGGGGAAAAACATTCAGTACTTC. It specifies CASSERWGKNIQYF.

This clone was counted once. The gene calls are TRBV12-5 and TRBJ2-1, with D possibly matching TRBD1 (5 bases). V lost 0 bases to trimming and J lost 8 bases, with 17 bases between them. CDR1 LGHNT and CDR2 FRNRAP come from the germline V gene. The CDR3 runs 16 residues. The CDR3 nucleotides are TGTGCTAGTGGTTTGGTAGCAGGGAAGTTTGGCCATGAGCAGTTCTTC. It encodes CASGLVAGKFGHEQFF. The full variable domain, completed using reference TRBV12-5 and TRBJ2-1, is DARVTQTPRHKVTEMGQEVTMRCQPILGHNTVFWYRQTMMQGLELLAYFRNRAPLDDSGMPKDRFSAEMPDATLATLKIQPSEPRDSAVYFCASGLVAGKFGHEQFFGPGTRLTVL.

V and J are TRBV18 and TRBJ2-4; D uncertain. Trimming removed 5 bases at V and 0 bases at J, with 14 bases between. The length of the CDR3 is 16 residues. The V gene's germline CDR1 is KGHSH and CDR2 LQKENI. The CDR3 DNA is TGTGCCAGCTCAGCGACACGGCAGGTAGCCAAAAACATTCAGTACTTC. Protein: CASSATRQVAKNIQYF.

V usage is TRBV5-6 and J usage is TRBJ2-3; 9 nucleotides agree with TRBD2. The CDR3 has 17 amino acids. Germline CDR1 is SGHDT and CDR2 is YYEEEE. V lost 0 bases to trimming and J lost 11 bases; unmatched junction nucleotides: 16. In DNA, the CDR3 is TGTGCCAGCAGCTTGGTTATTAGCGGGAGACCTATCCTTAGGCAGTATTTT. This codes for CASSLVISGRPILRQYF. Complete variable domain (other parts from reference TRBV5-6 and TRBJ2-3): DAGVTQSPTHLIKTRGQQVTLRCSPKSGHDTVSWYQQALGQGPQFIFQYYEEEERQRGNFPDRFSGHQFPNYSSELNVNALLLGDSALYLCASSLVISGRPILRQYFGPGTRLTVL.

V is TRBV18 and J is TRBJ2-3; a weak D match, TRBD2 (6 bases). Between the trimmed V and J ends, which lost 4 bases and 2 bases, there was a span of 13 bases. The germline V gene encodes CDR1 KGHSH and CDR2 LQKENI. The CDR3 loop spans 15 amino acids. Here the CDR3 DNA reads TGTGCCAGCTCACTATGGAGGGGATACACAGATACGCAGTATTTT. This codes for CASSLWRGYTDTQYF.

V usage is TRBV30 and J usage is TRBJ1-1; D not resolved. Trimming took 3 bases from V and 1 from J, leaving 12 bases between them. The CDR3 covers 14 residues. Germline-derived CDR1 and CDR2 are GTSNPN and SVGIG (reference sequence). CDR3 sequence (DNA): TGTGCCTGGAGCTCCCACGGGAAGAACACTGAAGCTTTCTTT. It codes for CAWSSHGKNTEAFF.